This TCR beta chain is from a study of blood T cell repertoires in COVID-19. This clone was counted a single time. Clones were sequenced by immunoSEQ multiplex PCR, and TCRdb holds only the in-frame ones, with some missing. The top ten clones hold under 2.5% of a sample with roughly 250,000 clones, 85% to 95% of them seen once. This CDR3 is built from 12 residues. CDR1 MNHEY and CDR2 SVGAGI come from the germline V gene. Trimming removed 7 bases at V and 2 bases at J, with 9 bases between. The clonotype comes from a woman aged 18-29 years who had recovered from COVID-19. Sequenced sample: PBMCs or T cells enriched from blood (not recorded which). The chain combines TRBV6-5 with TRBJ2-7; D not resolved. This chain's CDR3 is CASMGRTYEQYF. DNA for the CDR3: TGTGCCAGCATGGGCAGAACCTACGAGCAGTACTTC.